Each of the 2 T cell receptor beta chains below was sequenced from the same sample in a study of T cell responses to AZD1222 COVID-19 vaccine. Sequencing used immunoSEQ multiplex PCR; TCRdb keeps in-frame clones, though not all of them. Found here are about 110,000 clones, 85% to 90% of them singletons; the top ten hold around 9.1%. Sequences were derived from peripheral blood, sampled on day 0 of AZD1222 vaccination. These receptors all come from an adult in good health.

The chain uses TRBV18 and TRBJ2-1; 13 nucleotides agree with TRBD2. J lost 7 bases, V lost 3 bases, and 6 bases had no gene match. The CDR3 spans 16 residues. CDR1 and CDR2 from the germline V gene are KGHSH and LQKENI. The CDR3 loop reads CASSPVGLAGWNEQFF. The DNA for the CDR3 is TGTGCCAGCTCACCCGTGGGACTAGCGGGATGGAATGAGCAGTTCTTC.

The chain employs TRBV6-5 and TRBJ2-3; TRBD2 matches at 9 bases. The CDR3 is made up of 16 amino acids. The germline CDR1 and CDR2 sequences are MNHEY and SVGAGI. J was trimmed by 5 bases and V by 1 base; bases with no gene match: 7. Here the CDR3 DNA reads TGTGCCAGCAGTTACTGGCGGGAGGGCGGGAAAGATACGCAGTATTTT. Translation gives CASSYWREGGKDTQYF.